This record concerns one T cell receptor beta chain sequence. Its antigen remains unidentified. The CDR3 is made up of 16 amino acids. The junction had 7 bases not matched to a gene; V was cut back by 1 base and J by 4 bases. Germline V CDR1 and CDR2: SGHRS, YFSETQ. The data are from a study of cytomegalovirus exposure and HLA in healthy donors. PCR amplification relied on 60 Vbeta primers (plus 13 Jbeta primers). Profiling relied on immunoSEQ multiplex PCR, and the TCRdb table lists in-frame clones only, not all of them. The sample holds about 230,000 clones, roughly 89% seen once. Study results and caveats: HLA-A and HLA-B allele assignments for most subjects were reportedly predicted accurately using TCR beta sequences. Rare sequences made up most TCRs, while some public TCRs were found in many donors.

Sequences were obtained from PBMCs. This chain joins TRBV5-1 and TRBJ2-2; TRBD1 aligns across 7 bases. The source of this sequence is a woman between 18 and 29 years old in good health and CMV-seronegative. The CDR3 reads CASSLTGVEGTGELFF. CDR3 in DNA: TGCGCCAGCAGCTTGACAGGGGTCGAGGGCACCGGGGAGCTGTTTTTT.